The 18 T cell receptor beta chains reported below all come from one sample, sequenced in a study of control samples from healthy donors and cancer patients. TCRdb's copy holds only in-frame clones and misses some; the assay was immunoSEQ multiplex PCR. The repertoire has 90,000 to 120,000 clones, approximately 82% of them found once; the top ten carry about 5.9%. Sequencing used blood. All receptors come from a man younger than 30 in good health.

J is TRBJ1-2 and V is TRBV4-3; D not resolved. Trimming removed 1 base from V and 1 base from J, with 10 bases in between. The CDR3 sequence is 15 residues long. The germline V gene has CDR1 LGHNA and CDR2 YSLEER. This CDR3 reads CASSQGAGINYGYTF. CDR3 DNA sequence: TGCGCCAGCAGCCAAGGCGCGGGGATTAACTATGGCTACACCTTC.

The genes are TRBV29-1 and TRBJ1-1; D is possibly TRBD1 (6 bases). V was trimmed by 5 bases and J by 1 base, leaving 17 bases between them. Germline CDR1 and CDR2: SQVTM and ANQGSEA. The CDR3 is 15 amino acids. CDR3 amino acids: CSVYSGASGNTEAFF. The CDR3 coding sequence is TGCAGCGTTTATTCGGGGGCCTCGGGGAACACTGAAGCTTTCTTT.

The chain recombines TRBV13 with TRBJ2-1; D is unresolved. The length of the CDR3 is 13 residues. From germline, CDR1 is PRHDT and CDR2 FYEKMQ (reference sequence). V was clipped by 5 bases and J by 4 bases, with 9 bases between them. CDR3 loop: CASSPGQYNEQFF. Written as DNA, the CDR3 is TGTGCCAGCAGCCCTGGTCAATACAATGAGCAGTTCTTC.

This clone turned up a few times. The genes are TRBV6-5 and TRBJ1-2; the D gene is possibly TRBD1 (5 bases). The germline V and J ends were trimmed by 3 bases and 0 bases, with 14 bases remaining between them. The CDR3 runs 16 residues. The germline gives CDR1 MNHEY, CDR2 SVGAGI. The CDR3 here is CASSYSRANSNYGYTF. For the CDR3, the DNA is TGTGCCAGCAGTTATAGCAGGGCGAACTCTAACTATGGCTACACCTTC.

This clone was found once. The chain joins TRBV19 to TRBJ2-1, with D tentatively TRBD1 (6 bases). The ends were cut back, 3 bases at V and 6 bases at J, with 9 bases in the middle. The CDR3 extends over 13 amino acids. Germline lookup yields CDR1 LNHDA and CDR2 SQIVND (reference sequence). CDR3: CASSMDSLNEQFF. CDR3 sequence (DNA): TGTGCCAGTAGTATGGACAGCCTCAATGAGCAGTTCTTC.

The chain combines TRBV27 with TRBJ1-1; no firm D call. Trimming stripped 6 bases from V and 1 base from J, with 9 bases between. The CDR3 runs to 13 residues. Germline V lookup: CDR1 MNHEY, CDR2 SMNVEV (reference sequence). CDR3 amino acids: CASRLLQNTEAFF. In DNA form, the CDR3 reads TGTGCCAGCAGACTCTTACAGAACACTGAAGCTTTCTTT.

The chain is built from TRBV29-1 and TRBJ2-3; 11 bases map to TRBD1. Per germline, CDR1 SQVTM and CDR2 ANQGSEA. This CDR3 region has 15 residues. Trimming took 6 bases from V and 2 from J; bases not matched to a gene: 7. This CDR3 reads CSVGTGGTSTDTQYF. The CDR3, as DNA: TGCAGCGTCGGGACAGGGGGGACCTCCACAGATACGCAGTATTTT.

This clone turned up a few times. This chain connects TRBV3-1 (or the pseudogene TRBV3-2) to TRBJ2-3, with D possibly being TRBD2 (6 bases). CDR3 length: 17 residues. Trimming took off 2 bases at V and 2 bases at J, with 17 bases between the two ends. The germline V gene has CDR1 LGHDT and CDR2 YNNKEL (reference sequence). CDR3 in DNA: TGTGCCAGCAGCCAAAGGCCCCCGGGGGATCCCACAGATACGCAGTATTTT. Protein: CASSQRPPGDPTDTQYF.

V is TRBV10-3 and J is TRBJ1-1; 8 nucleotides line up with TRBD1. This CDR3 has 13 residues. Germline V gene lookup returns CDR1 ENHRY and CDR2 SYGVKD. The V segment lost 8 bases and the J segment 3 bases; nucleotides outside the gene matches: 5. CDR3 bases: TGTGCCATCTCCACAGGGGGGGACACTGAAGCTTTCTTT. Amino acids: CAISTGGDTEAFF.

The CDR3 coding sequence is TGTGCCAGCAGCTTGGCCCGGGGAATCGGAGGCTACACCTTC. Translating it yields CASSLARGIGGYTF. The rearrangement joins TRBV5-6 to TRBJ1-2; D remains unclear. V was trimmed by 0 bases and J by 8 bases, leaving 14 bases between them. Looked up from germline, CDR1 is SGHDT and CDR2 is YYEEEE. This CDR3 has 14 residues.

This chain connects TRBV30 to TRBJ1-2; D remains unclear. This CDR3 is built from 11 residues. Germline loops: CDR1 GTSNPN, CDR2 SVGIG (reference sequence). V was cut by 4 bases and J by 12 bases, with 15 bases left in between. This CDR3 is CAWNRDPENTF. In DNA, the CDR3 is TGTGCCTGGAACCGTGACCCTGAGAACACCTTC.

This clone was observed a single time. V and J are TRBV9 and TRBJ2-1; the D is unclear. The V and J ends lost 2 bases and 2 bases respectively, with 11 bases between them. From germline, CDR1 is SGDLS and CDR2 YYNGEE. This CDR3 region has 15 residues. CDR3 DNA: TGTGCCAGCAGCGTCCGAGACTGGACCTACAATGAGCAGTTCTTC. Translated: CASSVRDWTYNEQFF.

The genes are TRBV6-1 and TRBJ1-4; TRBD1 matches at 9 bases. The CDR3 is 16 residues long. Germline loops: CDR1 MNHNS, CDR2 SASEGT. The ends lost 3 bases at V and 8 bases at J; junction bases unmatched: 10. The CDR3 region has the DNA TGTGCCAGCAGTGATGGAGTGGGACAGGGAGGCGAAAAACTGTTTTTT. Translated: CASSDGVGQGGEKLFF.

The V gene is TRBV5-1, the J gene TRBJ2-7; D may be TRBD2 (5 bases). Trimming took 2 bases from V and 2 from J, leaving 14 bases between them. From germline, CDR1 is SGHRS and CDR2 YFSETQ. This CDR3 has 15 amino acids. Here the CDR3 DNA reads TGCGCCAGCAGCTTTGGGAGTGGGAGCGCCTACGAGCAGTACGTC. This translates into CASSFGSGSAYEQYV.

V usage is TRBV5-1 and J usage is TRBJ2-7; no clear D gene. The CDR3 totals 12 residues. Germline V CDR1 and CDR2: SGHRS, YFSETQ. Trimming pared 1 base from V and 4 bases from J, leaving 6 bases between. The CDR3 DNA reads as TGCGCCAGCAGCTTGACTCAATACGAGCAGTACTTC. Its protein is CASSLTQYEQYF.

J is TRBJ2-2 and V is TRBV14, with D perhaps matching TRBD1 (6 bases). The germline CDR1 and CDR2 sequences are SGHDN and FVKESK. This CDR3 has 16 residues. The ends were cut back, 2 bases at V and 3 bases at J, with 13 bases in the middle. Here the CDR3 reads CASSQHVGADTGELFF. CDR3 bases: TGTGCCAGCAGCCAACACGTGGGGGCGGACACCGGGGAGCTGTTTTTT.

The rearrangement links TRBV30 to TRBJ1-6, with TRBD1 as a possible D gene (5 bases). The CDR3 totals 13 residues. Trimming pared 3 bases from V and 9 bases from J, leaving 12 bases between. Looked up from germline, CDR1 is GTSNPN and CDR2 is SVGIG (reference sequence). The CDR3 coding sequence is TGTGCCTGGAGGACCCAGGGAAGTTCACCCCTCCACTTT. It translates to CAWRTQGSSPLHF.

CDR3 DNA: TGTGCCAGCAGCTTAGAAGGTGTAGGTGACCACGAGCAGTACTTC. Amino acids: CASSLEGVGDHEQYF. The chain uses TRBV7-9 and TRBJ2-7; D not resolved. CDR3 length equals 15 residues. Trimming removed 1 base at V and 5 bases at J, with 15 bases between. Germline loops: CDR1 SEHNR, CDR2 FQNEAQ (reference sequence).